Here is one TCR beta chain with its context. The target antigen is unknown. The germline V gene has CDR1 SGDLS and CDR2 YYNGEE. V was shortened by 2 bases and J by 1 base, with 8 bases between the two germline ends. CDR3 length: 14 residues. Viral peptide pool expansion of antigen-specific CD4+ T cells preceded sequencing in the ViraFEST assay. Between days 9 and 10 of culture, CD4+ T cells were separated out. The vaccine given was either BNT162b2 or mRNA-1273, in two doses. Vaccine recipients, nucleocapsid antibody negative, had no prior SARS-CoV-2 infection. In the cultures, half the medium was exchanged for IL-2 medium on days 3 and 7. The assay was immunoSEQ multiplex PCR, and TCRdb's table has in-frame clones only and misses some. Among 65,000 to 70,000 clones listed, roughly three quarters were seen once. The record originates from a study of vaccination effects on CD4 cells after COVID-19.

The sample consisted of CD4+ T cells from PBMCs cultured with HCoV-OC43 spike peptides, taken after COVID-19 vaccination. Subset noted: HCoV-OC43 spike overlapping peptide pool stimulation. The receptor was derived from a human donor who received a COVID-19 vaccine. The genes are TRBV9 and TRBJ2-3; no reliable D call. CDR3 loop: CASSVAKGTDTQYF. CDR3 DNA: TGTGCCAGCAGCGTCGCAAAGGGCACAGATACGCAGTATTTT.